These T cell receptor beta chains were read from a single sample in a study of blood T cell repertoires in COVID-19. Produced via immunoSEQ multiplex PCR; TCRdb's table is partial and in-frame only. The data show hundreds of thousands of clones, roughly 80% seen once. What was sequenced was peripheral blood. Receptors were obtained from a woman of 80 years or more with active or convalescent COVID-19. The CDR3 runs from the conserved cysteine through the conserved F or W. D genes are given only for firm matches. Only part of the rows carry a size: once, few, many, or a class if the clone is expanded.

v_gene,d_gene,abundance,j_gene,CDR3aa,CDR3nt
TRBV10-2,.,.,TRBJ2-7,CASSGSYEQYF,TGCGCCAGCAGTGGCAGCTACGAGCAGTACTTC
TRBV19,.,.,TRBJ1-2,CASRRTAISNYGYTF,TGTGCCAGCCGAAGGACAGCGATATCTAACTATGGCTACACCTTC
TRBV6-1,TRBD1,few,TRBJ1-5,CASSEEPTGALNQPQHF,TGTGCCAGCAGTGAAGAACCTACAGGGGCGCTGAATCAGCCCCAGCATTTT
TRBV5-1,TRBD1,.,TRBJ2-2,CASSLGQGARELFF,TGCGCCAGCAGCTTGGGACAGGGGGCCCGGGAGCTGTTTTTT
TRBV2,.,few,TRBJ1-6,CASRLNAGINSPLHF,TGTGCCAGCAGATTAAACGCCGGGATCAATTCACCCCTCCACTTT
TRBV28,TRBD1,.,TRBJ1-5,CASTSGQGGQPQHF,TGTGCCAGCACATCGGGACAGGGGGGCCAGCCCCAGCATTTT
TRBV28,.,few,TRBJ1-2,CASSLTRDYGYTF,TGTGCCAGCAGTCTCACCAGGGACTATGGCTACACCTTC
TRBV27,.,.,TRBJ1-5,CASSYRVMGNQPQHF,TGTGCCAGCAGTTACAGGGTAATGGGCAATCAGCCCCAGCATTTT
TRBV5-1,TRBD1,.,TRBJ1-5,CASSSQGEGQPQHF,TGCGCCAGCAGCTCACAGGGGGAAGGTCAGCCCCAGCATTTT
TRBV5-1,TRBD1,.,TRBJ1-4,CASSGGQVTNEKLFF,TGCGCCAGCAGCGGAGGACAGGTCACAAATGAAAAACTGTTTTTT
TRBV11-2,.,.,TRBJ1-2,CASSLPGFLYGYTF,TGTGCCAGCAGCTTACCAGGGTTTCTCTATGGCTACACCTTC
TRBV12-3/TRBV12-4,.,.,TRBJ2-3,CASSFFDRDTQYF,TGTGCCAGCAGTTTTTTCGACAGGGATACGCAGTATTTT
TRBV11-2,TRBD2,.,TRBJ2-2,CASRPGLARNTGELFF,TGTGCCAGCAGACCCGGACTAGCGAGAAACACCGGGGAGCTGTTTTTT
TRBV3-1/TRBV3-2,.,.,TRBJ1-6,CASAGGDSPLHF,TGTGCCAGCGCGGGGGGGGATTCACCCCTCCACTTT
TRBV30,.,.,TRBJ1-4,CAWSVEPEKLFF,TGTGCCTGGAGTGTCGAGCCTGAAAAACTGTTTTTT
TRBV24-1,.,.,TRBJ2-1,CASARDSYNEQFF,TGTGCCTCCGCTCGAGACAGCTACAATGAGCAGTTCTTC
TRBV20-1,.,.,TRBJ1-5,CSASQAIGHQPQHF,TGCAGTGCTAGTCAGGCGATAGGCCATCAGCCCCAGCATTTT
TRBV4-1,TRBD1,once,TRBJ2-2,CASSQENRGTGELFF,TGCGCCAGCAGCCAAGAGAACAGGGGCACCGGGGAGCTGTTTTTT
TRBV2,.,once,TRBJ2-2,CASSEYRVDTGELFF,TGTGCCAGCAGTGAATACAGGGTCGACACCGGGGAGCTGTTTTTT
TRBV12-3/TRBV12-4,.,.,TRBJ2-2,CASRLVNTGELFF,TGTGCCAGCCGCCTAGTGAACACCGGGGAGCTGTTTTTT
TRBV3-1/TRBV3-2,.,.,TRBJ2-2,CASSPGHDTGELFF,TGTGCCAGCAGCCCGGGTCATGACACCGGGGAGCTGTTTTTT
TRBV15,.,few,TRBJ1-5,CATSRGGTMIVPQHF,TGTGCCACCAGCAGAGGGGGGACAATGATTGTGCCCCAGCATTTT
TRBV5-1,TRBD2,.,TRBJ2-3,CASSLAGTRSDTQYF,TGCGCCAGCAGCTTGGCCGGGACTAGATCGGATACGCAGTATTTT
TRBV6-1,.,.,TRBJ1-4,CASAQPGGNEKLFF,TGTGCCAGCGCCCAGCCGGGGGGGAATGAAAAACTGTTTTTT
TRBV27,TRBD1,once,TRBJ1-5,CASKGQGESNQPQHF,TGTGCCAGCAAGGGACAGGGGGAAAGCAATCAGCCCCAGCATTTT
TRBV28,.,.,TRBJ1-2,CASSLTGAQGYGYTF,TGTGCCAGCAGTCTTACAGGAGCGCAAGGTTATGGCTACACCTTC
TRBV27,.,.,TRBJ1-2,CASRFTPNYGYTF,TGTGCCAGCAGATTTACACCGAACTATGGCTACACCTTC
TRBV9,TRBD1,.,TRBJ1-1,CASSGTGGTEAFF,TGTGCCAGCAGCGGGACAGGGGGGACTGAAGCTTTCTTT
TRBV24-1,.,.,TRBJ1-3,CATSDLQGFSGNTIYF,TGTGCCACCAGTGATTTGCAGGGGTTCTCTGGAAACACCATATATTTT
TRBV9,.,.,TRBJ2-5,CASSVATAQETQYF,TGTGCCAGCAGCGTAGCGACAGCCCAAGAGACCCAGTACTTC